A single sample gave rise to the 26 T cell receptor beta chains below, sequenced in a study of monozygotic twins with inflammatory bowel disease. TCRdb re-called the 5' RACE reads; every CDR3 protein appears as one record, without DNA. The sample table sets out about 210,000 distinct CDR3 sequences. The sequenced material came from blood. All receptors come from a human donor with ulcerative colitis or Crohn's disease, or a healthy co-twin of an affected twin (not recorded which).

The chain joins TRBV18 to TRBJ1-4. The CDR3 spans 12 residues. CDR1 and CDR2 from the germline V gene are KGHSH and LQKENI. Here the CDR3 reads CASSPTREKLFF.

V and J are TRBV7-2 and TRBJ2-3. The CDR3 is 14 amino acids. Germline V gene sequence: CDR1 SGHTA, CDR2 FQGNSA. CDR3: CASSSPLVGYTQYF.

The rearrangement joins TRBV12-3 or TRBV12-4 to TRBJ1-2. CDR3 length: 13 residues. The CDR3: CASSLGVGGGYTF.

CDR3 region: CASSSTLGQGNYF. The chain combines TRBV5-1 with TRBJ1-1; TCRdb calls TRBD1, which cannot be checked without DNA. The CDR3 is 13 residues long. From germline, CDR1 is SGHRS and CDR2 YFSETQ.

The genes are TRBV6-5 and TRBJ1-1; TCRdb outputs TRBD1, but without DNA this stays unchecked. The germline V gene encodes CDR1 MNHEY and CDR2 SVGAGI. The CDR3 runs to 11 residues. CDR3: CASCGGTEAFF.

The CDR3 reads CASSHPRGGAQETQYF. The chain couples TRBV4-1 to TRBJ2-5; the D gene TCRdb calls, TRBD1, cannot be checked with no DNA. This CDR3 has 16 residues. Germline V gene sequence: CDR1 MGHRA, CDR2 YSYEKL.

This rearrangement joins TRBV5-1 to TRBJ2-2; with no DNA, the TCRdb D assignment of TRBD2 cannot be verified. Germline-derived CDR1 and CDR2 are SGHRS and YFSETQ. This CDR3 has 15 amino acids. The CDR3 loop reads CASRIAGGPTGELFF.

The chain couples TRBV12-3 or TRBV12-4 to TRBJ1-4; TCRdb gives TRBD1 as the D gene, but with no DNA this cannot be confirmed. The CDR3 length is 16 residues. The CDR3 loop is CASSLPPGHSNEKLFF.

The chain uses TRBV7-6 and TRBJ2-3; the TRBD1 assignment by TCRdb is unverifiable without DNA. The CDR3 extends over 12 amino acids. Looked up from germline, CDR1 is SGHVS and CDR2 is FNYEAQ. The CDR3: CASNDGGGTQYF.

The chain links TRBV19 to TRBJ1-1. Germline CDR1 reads LNHDA; CDR2 reads SQIVND (reference sequence). The CDR3 totals 15 residues. CDR3 protein: CASSTPYGGGTEAFF.

The CDR3 here is CSVVGGTVGNTIYF. This rearrangement joins TRBV29-1 to TRBJ1-3; TCRdb calls TRBD1, which cannot be checked without DNA. Germline values: CDR1 SQVTM, CDR2 ANQGSEA. This CDR3 spans 14 amino acids.

J is TRBJ2-7 and V is TRBV5-1; TCRdb's D gene call, TRBD2, goes unchecked for lack of DNA. CDR1 SGHRS and CDR2 YFSETQ come from the germline V gene. CDR3 length equals 15 residues. CDR3 loop: CASSSTPATAYEQYF. Using reference TRBV5-1 and TRBJ2-7 for the parts outside the CDR3, the full variable domain is KAGVTQTPRYLIKTRGQQVTLSCSPISGHRSVSWYQQTPGQGLQFLFEYFSETQRNKGNFPGRFSGRQFSNSRSEMNVSTLELGDSALYLCASSSTPATAYEQYFGPGTRLTVT.

This chain uses TRBV5-4 with TRBJ1-2. Per the germline V gene, CDR1 is SGHNT and CDR2 is YYREEE (reference sequence). This CDR3 is built from 12 residues. This CDR3 reads CASSWGPRATTF.

The chain uses TRBV7-9 and TRBJ1-5. CDR3 length: 17 amino acids. Per germline, CDR1 SEHNR and CDR2 FQNEAQ (reference sequence). This chain's CDR3 is CASSLGPITYSNQPQHF.

The chain employs TRBV7-9 and TRBJ1-6. This CDR3 region has 14 residues. Germline V gene data show CDR1 as SEHNR and CDR2 as FQNEAQ (reference sequence). Here the CDR3 reads CASSLAGFNSPLHF.

V gene TRBV3-1 combines with J gene TRBJ2-1; TCRdb indicates TRBD1, and absent DNA this call remains unverified. The CDR3 runs 14 residues. Looked up from germline, CDR1 is LGHDT and CDR2 is YNNKEL (reference sequence). This CDR3 is CASSQRTGWDEQFF.

The genes are TRBV12-3 or TRBV12-4 and TRBJ2-7; the D call of TRBD1 rests on TCRdb alone, since no DNA is present to check it. The CDR3 contains 14 residues. The CDR3 sequence: CASRPPGQGYEQYF.

The rearrangement uses TRBV7-9 and TRBJ2-2; there is no DNA to check the TCRdb D call of TRBD1. Germline V lookup: CDR1 SEHNR, CDR2 FQNEAQ (reference sequence). The CDR3 has 14 residues. CDR3 protein: CASSLQGAAGELFF.

This sequence joins TRBV7-9 and TRBJ1-1; TCRdb's D call, TRBD1, is unchecked because there is no DNA. Germline V gives CDR1 SEHNR, CDR2 FQNEAQ (reference sequence). This CDR3 is built from 15 residues. This CDR3 reads CASSFRDRGHPEAFF. Using reference TRBV7-9 and TRBJ1-1 for the parts outside the CDR3, the full variable domain is DTGVSQNPRHKITKRGQNVTFRCDPISEHNRLYWYRQTLGQGPEFLTYFQNEAQLEKSRLLSDRFSAERPKGSFSTLEIQRTEQGDSAMYLCASSFRDRGHPEAFFGQGTRLTVV.

CDR3 protein: CASSLYDREVPNEQFF. The J gene is TRBJ2-1, the V gene TRBV5-6; TCRdb reports TRBD1, a call that lacks DNA to check it against. The germline V gene encodes CDR1 SGHDT and CDR2 YYEEEE. This CDR3 is built from 16 residues. Supplemented by reference TRBV5-6 and TRBJ2-1, the full variable domain reads DAGVTQSPTHLIKTRGQQVTLRCSPKSGHDTVSWYQQALGQGPQFIFQYYEEEERQRGNFPDRFSGHQFPNYSSELNVNALLLGDSALYLCASSLYDREVPNEQFFGPGTRLTVL.

This chain joins TRBV29-1 and TRBJ2-3; TCRdb names TRBD1, which stays unverified in the absence of DNA. Germline V gene sequence: CDR1 SQVTM, CDR2 ANQGSEA. The CDR3 spans 12 residues. The CDR3 reads CSVLTGADTQYF.

The CDR3 region is CASSPRRSQETQYF. J is TRBJ2-5 and V is TRBV2. The CDR3 runs 14 residues. Germline values: CDR1 SNHLY, CDR2 FYNNEI.

The J gene is TRBJ2-3, the V gene TRBV20-1; checking the TCRdb D call of TRBD1 is not possible without DNA. The germline CDR1 and CDR2 sequences are DFQATT and SNEGSKA (reference sequence). The CDR3 is 15 amino acids. CDR3 amino acids: CSATTWGSGTDTQYF.

CDR3 residues: CSAEDRAFTDTQYF. The chain joins TRBV20-1 to TRBJ2-3; absent DNA, TCRdb's TRBD1 call cannot be checked. Germline CDR1 is DFQATT and CDR2 is SNEGSKA (reference sequence). This CDR3 is 14 amino acids long.

This chain joins TRBV20-1 and TRBJ1-4; TCRdb's D call, TRBD1, is unchecked because there is no DNA. The CDR3 runs to 13 residues. Germline CDR1 DFQATT, CDR2 SNEGSKA (reference sequence). CDR3: CSARRGANEKLFF.

The genes are TRBV12-3 or TRBV12-4 and TRBJ2-3. This CDR3 comprises 15 residues. CDR3 residues: CASSFLAEWPDTQYF.